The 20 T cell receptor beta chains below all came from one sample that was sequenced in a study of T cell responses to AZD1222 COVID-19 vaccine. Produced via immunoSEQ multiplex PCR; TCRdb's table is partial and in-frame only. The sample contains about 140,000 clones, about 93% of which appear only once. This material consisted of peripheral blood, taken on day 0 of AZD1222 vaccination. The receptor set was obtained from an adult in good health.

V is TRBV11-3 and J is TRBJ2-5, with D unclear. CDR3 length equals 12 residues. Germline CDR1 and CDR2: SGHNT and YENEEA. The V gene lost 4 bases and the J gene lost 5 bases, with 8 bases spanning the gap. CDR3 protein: CASSSLEETQYF. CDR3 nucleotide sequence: TGTGCCAGCAGCTCATTAGAGGAGACCCAGTACTTC.

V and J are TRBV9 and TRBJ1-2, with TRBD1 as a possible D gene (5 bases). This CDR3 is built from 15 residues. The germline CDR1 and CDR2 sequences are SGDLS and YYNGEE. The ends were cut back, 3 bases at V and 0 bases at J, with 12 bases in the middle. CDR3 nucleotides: TGTGCCAGCAGCGGTGGGGACGGCTCTAACTATGGCTACACCTTC. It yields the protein CASSGGDGSNYGYTF.

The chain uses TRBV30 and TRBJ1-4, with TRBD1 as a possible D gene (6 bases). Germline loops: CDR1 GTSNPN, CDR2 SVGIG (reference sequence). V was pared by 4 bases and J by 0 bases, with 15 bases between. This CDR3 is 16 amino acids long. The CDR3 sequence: CAWTWGGLATNEKLFF. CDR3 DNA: TGTGCCTGGACCTGGGGGGGGCTAGCAACTAATGAAAAACTGTTTTTT.

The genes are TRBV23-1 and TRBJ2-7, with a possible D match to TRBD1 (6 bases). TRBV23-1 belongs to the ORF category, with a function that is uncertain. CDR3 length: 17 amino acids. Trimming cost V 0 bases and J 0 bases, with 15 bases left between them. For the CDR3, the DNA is TGCGCCAGCAGTCAATCCCCCAGGGCAGGGGACTCCTACGAGCAGTACTTC. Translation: CASSQSPRAGDSYEQYF.

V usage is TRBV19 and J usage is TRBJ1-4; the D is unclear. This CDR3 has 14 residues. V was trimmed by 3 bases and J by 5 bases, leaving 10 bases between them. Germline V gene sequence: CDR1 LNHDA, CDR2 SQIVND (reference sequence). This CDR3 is CASSIVGTNEKLFF. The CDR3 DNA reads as TGTGCCAGTAGTATTGTCGGCACCAATGAAAAACTGTTTTTT.

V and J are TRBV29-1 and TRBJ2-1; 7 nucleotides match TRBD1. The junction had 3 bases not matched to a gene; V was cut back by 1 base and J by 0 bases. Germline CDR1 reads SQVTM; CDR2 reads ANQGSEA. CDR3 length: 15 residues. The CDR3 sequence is CSVEGAGGSYNEQFF. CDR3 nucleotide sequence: TGCAGCGTTGAAGGGGCAGGGGGCTCCTACAATGAGCAGTTCTTC.

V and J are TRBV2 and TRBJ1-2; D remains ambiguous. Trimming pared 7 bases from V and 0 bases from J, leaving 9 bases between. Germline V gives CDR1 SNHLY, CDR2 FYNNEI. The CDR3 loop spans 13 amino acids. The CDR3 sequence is CASNPGPNYGYTF. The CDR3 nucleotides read TGTGCCAGCAACCCTGGGCCTAACTATGGCTACACCTTC.

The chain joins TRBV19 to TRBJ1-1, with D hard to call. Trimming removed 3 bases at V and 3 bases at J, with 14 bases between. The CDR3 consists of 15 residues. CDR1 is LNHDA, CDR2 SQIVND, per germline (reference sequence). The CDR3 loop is CASSMSAGPYTEAFF. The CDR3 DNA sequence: TGTGCCAGTAGTATGTCGGCGGGCCCCTACACTGAAGCTTTCTTT.

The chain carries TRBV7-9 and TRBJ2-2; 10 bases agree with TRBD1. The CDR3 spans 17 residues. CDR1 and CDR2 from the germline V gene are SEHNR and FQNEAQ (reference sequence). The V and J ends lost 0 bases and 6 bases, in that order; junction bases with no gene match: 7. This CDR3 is CASSLAGQGKGAGELFF. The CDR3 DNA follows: TGTGCCAGCAGCTTAGCGGGACAGGGGAAAGGTGCCGGGGAGCTGTTTTTT.

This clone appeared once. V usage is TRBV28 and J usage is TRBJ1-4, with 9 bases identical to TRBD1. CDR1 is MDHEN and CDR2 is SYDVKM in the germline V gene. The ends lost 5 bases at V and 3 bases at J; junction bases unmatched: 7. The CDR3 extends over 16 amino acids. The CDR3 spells CASSGGQGQANEKLFF. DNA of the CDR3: TGTGCCAGCAGTGGAGGACAGGGGCAGGCTAATGAAAAACTGTTTTTT.

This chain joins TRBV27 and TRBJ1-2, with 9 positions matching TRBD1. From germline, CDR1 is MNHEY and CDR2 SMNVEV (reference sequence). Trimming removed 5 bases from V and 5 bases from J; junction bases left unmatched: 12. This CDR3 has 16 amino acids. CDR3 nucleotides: TGTGCCAGCAGTCTAAATCCACCCGGGACAGGGTATGGCTACACCTTC. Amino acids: CASSLNPPGTGYGYTF.

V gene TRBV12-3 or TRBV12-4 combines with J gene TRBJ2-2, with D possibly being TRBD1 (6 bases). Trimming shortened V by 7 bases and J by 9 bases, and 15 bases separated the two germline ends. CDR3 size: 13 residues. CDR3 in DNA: TGTGCCAGCACCTTCTCCAGGGGCCGGGAGCTGTTTTTT. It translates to CASTFSRGRELFF.

For the CDR3, the DNA is TGTGCCAGCAGCTTAGGTCCGGCAGGGAACACCGGGGAGCTGTTTTTT. It translates to CASSLGPAGNTGELFF. The genes are TRBV7-6 and TRBJ2-2; D not resolved. V lost 1 base, J lost 1 base, and 10 bases lay in between. The CDR3 extends over 16 amino acids. Germline lookup yields CDR1 SGHVS and CDR2 FNYEAQ.

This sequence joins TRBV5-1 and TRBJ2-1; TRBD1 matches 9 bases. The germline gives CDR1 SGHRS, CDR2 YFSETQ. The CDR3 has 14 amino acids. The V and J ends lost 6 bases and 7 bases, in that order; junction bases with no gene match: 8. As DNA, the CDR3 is TGCGCCAGCAACCGAGGGACAGGGCTTAATGAGCAGTTCTTC. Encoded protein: CASNRGTGLNEQFF.

CDR3 in DNA: TGTGCCAGCAGGCTCGACTCGGGGCATGGCTACACCTTC. Protein product: CASRLDSGHGYTF. V gene TRBV6-5 combines with J gene TRBJ1-2; weak D call: TRBD1 (5 bases). The CDR3 consists of 13 residues. Germline V gene data show CDR1 as MNHEY and CDR2 as SVGAGI. V was pared by 6 bases and J by 6 bases, with 14 bases between.

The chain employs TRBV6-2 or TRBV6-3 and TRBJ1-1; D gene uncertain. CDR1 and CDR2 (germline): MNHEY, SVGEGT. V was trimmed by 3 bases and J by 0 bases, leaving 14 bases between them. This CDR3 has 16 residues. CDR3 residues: CASSYFDNGVNTEAFF. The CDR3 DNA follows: TGTGCCAGCAGTTATTTTGACAATGGGGTGAACACTGAAGCTTTCTTT.

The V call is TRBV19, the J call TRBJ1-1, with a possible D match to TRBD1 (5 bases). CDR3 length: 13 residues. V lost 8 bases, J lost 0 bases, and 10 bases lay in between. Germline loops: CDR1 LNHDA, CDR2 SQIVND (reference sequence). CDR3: CASVDRLNTEAFF. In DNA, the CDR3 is TGTGCCAGTGTCGACAGATTGAACACTGAAGCTTTCTTT.

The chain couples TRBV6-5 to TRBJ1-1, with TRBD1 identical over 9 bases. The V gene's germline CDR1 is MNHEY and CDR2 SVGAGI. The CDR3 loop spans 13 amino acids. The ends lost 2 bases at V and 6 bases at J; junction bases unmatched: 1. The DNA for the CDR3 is TGTGCCAGCAGTTACGGGACAGGGTCTGAAGCTTTCTTT. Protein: CASSYGTGSEAFF.

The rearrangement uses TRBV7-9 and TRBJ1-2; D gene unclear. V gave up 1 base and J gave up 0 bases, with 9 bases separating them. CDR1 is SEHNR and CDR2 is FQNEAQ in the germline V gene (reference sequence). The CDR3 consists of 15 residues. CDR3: CASSLGELANYGYTF. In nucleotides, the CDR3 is TGTGCCAGCAGCTTAGGGGAACTAGCTAACTATGGCTACACCTTC.

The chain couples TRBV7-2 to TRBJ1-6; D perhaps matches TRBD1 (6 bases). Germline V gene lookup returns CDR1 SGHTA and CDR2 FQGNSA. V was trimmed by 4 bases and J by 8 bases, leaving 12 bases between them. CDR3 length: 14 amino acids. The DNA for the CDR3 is TGTGCCAGCAGCTCAAGCAACAGGGATTCACCCCTCCACTTT. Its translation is CASSSSNRDSPLHF. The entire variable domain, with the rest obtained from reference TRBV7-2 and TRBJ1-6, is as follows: GAGVSQSPSNKVTEKGKDVELRCDPISGHTALYWYRQSLGQGLEFLIYFQGNSAPDKSGLPSDRFSAERTGGSVSTLTIQRTQQEDSAVYLCASSSSNRDSPLHFGNGTRLTVT.